A single sample is the source of the 13 T cell receptor beta chains below, sequenced in a study of blood T cell repertoires in COVID-19. Libraries were prepared by immunoSEQ multiplex PCR; TCRdb keeps only in-frame clonotypes and omits some of them. The sample has 200,000 or so clones, around 89% seen once; the top ten hold 2.7%. Sequencing used peripheral blood. Receptors originate from a man aged 25 to 40 with COVID-19, enrolled during active disease.

The rearrangement joins TRBV7-6 to TRBJ1-6; 8 nucleotides line up with TRBD1. The CDR3 is 15 residues long. CDR1 SGHVS and CDR2 FNYEAQ come from the germline V gene. With 4 bases clipped from V and 7 bases from J, the junction kept 6 bases outside the gene matches. CDR3 protein: CASSSLDRANSPLHF. As DNA, the CDR3 is TGTGCCAGCAGCTCCCTGGACAGGGCGAATTCACCCCTCCACTTT.

The chain carries TRBV29-1 and TRBJ2-1, with TRBD2 identical over 11 bases. CDR1 is SQVTM and CDR2 is ANQGSEA in the germline V gene. This CDR3 spans 13 amino acids. Germline trimming cut 8 bases from V and 2 bases from J; bases unmatched to any gene: 2. Here the CDR3 reads CSFSGRAYNEQFF. In DNA, the CDR3 is TGCAGCTTTAGCGGGAGGGCCTACAATGAGCAGTTCTTC.

The genes are TRBV9 and TRBJ1-4; 7 positions agree with TRBD1. Germline V gene data show CDR1 as SGDLS and CDR2 as YYNGEE. J was trimmed by 4 bases and V by 0 bases; bases with no gene match: 3. The CDR3 is 15 amino acids. The CDR3 is CASSVEGTVNEKLFF. The CDR3 DNA sequence: TGTGCCAGCAGCGTAGAGGGGACAGTTAATGAAAAACTGTTTTTT.

V is TRBV5-6 and J is TRBJ2-7, with 7 positions matching TRBD2. CDR1 and CDR2 (germline): SGHDT, YYEEEE. The trim removed 4 bases at V and 3 bases at J, leaving 1 base unmatched. The CDR3 runs to 12 residues. The CDR3 coding sequence is TGTGCCAGCAGCCCGGGGGGCTACGAGCAGTACTTC. Its protein is CASSPGGYEQYF.

The J gene is TRBJ2-1, the V gene TRBV2, with 7 nucleotides matching TRBD1. The CDR3 totals 13 residues. Per germline, CDR1 SNHLY and CDR2 FYNNEI. The J segment lost 5 bases and the V segment lost 7 bases, leaving 5 bases of the junction unmatched. The CDR3, as DNA: TGTGCCAGCAAAACAGGGGCCAACAATGAGCAGTTCTTC. Amino acids: CASKTGANNEQFF. Together with reference TRBV2 and TRBJ2-1, the CDR3 gives the full variable domain: EPEVTQTPSHQVTQMGQEVILRCVPISNHLYFYWYRQILGQKVEFLVSFYNNEISEKSEIFDDQFSVERPDGSNFTLKIRSTKLEDSAMYFCASKTGANNEQFFGPGTRLTVL.

J is TRBJ1-1 and V is TRBV15, with a weak D call TRBD1 (5 bases). V lost 4 bases, J lost 2 bases, and 23 bases lay in between. Germline assignment: CDR1 LNHNV and CDR2 YYDKDF (reference sequence). The CDR3 totals 18 residues. For the CDR3, the DNA is TGTGCCACCAGCACTAAGGCGGGGTGGGGGGGAACCAACACTGAAGCTTTCTTT. Translation: CATSTKAGWGGTNTEAFF.

This clone turned up a few times. J is TRBJ2-3 and V is TRBV5-1; TRBD2 matches 7 bases. Germline V CDR1 and CDR2: SGHRS, YFSETQ. CDR3 size: 15 residues. Unmatched junction bases numbered 7, after V lost 3 bases and J lost 3 bases. The CDR3 loop reads CASSSRPGGTDTQYF. The CDR3 coding sequence is TGCGCCAGCAGCTCCCGTCCCGGGGGGACAGATACGCAGTATTTT.

The rearrangement joins TRBV30 to TRBJ1-5; D is undetermined. The CDR3 contains 18 residues. CDR1 is GTSNPN, CDR2 SVGIG, per germline (reference sequence). V was clipped by 2 bases and J by 0 bases, with 20 bases between them. CDR3 amino acids: CAWSRGLLGFLSNQPQHF. DNA for the CDR3: TGTGCCTGGAGTCGGGGATTGTTGGGATTCCTTAGCAATCAGCCCCAGCATTTT.

This clone was counted a single time. V and J are TRBV19 and TRBJ2-7; the match to TRBD1 covers 7 bases. The V gene end was trimmed by 6 bases and the J gene end by 2 bases; junction bases not matched to a gene: 4. The length of the CDR3 is 13 residues. Germline CDR1 is LNHDA and CDR2 is SQIVND (reference sequence). The CDR3 DNA sequence: TGTGCCAGTAGCTGGGACAGCACCTACGAGCAGTACTTC. As protein: CASSWDSTYEQYF. Using reference TRBV19 and TRBJ2-7 for the parts outside the CDR3, the full variable domain is DGGITQSPKYLFRKEGQNVTLSCEQNLNHDAMYWYRQDPGQGLRLIYYSQIVNDFQKGDIAEGYSVSREKKESFPLTVTSAQKNPTAFYLCASSWDSTYEQYFGPGTRLTVT.

The rearrangement links TRBV6-5 to TRBJ2-3; no definite D call. Germline loops: CDR1 MNHEY, CDR2 SVGAGI. This CDR3 is built from 14 residues. V lost 7 bases and J 1 base, leaving 12 bases between the germline ends. CDR3 DNA: TGTGCCAGCACCCCCCTCGCGGGCACAGATACGCAGTATTTT. Translating it yields CASTPLAGTDTQYF.

The chain is built from TRBV5-4 and TRBJ1-2; 9 bases fit TRBD1. Per germline, CDR1 SGHNT and CDR2 YYREEE (reference sequence). The CDR3 has 15 residues. Trimming removed 3 bases from V and 2 bases from J; junction bases left unmatched: 5. DNA of the CDR3: TGTGCCAGCAGCTCGGGCACAGGGGGCAACTATGGCTACACCTTC. This gives the protein CASSSGTGGNYGYTF.

The rearrangement links TRBV24-1 to TRBJ1-2, with D hard to call. This CDR3 has 14 amino acids. From germline, CDR1 is KGHDR and CDR2 SFDVKD. Trimming stripped 7 bases from V and 7 bases from J, with 18 bases between. The DNA for the CDR3 is TGTGCCACCAGGGGCGCCAATCAAGAAATTGGCTACACCTTC. Protein sequence: CATRGANQEIGYTF.

V and J are TRBV6-5 and TRBJ1-5; 10 bases line up with TRBD1. Per the germline V gene, CDR1 is MNHEY and CDR2 is SVGAGI. The CDR3 covers 14 residues. The ends lost 10 bases at V and 5 bases at J; junction bases unmatched: 8. The CDR3 loop is CATGGQGIDQPQHF. In DNA form, the CDR3 reads TGTGCCACGGGGGGACAGGGGATCGATCAGCCCCAGCATTTT.